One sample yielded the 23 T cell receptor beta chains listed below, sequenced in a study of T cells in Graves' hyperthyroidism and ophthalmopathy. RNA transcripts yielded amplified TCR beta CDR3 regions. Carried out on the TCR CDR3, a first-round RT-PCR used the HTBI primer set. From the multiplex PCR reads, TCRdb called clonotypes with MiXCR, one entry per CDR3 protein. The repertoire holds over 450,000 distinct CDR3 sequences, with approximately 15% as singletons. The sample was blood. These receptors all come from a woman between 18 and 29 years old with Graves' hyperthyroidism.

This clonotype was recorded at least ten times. This CDR3 is CASSRPGHTPMNTEAFF. The CDR3 nucleotides are TGTGCCAGCAGCCGCCCGGGACATACGCCCATGAACACTGAAGCTTTCTTT. This rearrangement joins TRBV11-1 to TRBJ1-1, with D maybe TRBD1 (6 bases). The CDR3 consists of 17 residues. Trimming left V 5 bases short and J 0 bases short, with 19 bases between. Germline lookup yields CDR1 SGHAT and CDR2 FQDESV (reference sequence).

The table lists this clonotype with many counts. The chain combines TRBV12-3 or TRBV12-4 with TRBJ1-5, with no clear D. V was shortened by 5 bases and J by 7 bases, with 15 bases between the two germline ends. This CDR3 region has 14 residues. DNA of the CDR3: TGTGCCAGCAGTCTGGACCCTAGACTACAGCCCCAGCATTTT. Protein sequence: CASSLDPRLQPQHF.

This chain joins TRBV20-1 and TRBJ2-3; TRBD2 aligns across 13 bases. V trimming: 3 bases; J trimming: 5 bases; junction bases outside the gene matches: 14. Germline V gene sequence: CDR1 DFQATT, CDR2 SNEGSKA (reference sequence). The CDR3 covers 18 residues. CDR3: CSASRGELAGGRLDTQYF. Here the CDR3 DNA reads TGCAGTGCTAGCAGGGGGGAACTAGCGGGAGGGCGGCTAGATACGCAGTATTTT.

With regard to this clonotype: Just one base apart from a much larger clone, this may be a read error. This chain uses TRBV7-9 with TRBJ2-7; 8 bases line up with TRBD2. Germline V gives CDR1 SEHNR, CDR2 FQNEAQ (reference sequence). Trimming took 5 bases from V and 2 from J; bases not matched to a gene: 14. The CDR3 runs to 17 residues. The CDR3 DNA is TGTGCCAGCAGCCCCATGGTACAAGCGGGAGATACCTACGAGCAGTACGTC. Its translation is CASSPMVQAGDTYEQYV.

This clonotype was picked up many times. The CDR3 DNA sequence: TGTGCCTGGAGTAACCGGGAAGAGACCCAGTACTTC. It is translated as CAWSNREETQYF. The V gene is TRBV30, the J gene TRBJ2-5; D is unclear. The CDR3 totals 12 residues. V was shortened by 2 bases and J by 3 bases, with 7 bases between the two germline ends. Germline CDR1 GTSNPN, CDR2 SVGIG (reference sequence).

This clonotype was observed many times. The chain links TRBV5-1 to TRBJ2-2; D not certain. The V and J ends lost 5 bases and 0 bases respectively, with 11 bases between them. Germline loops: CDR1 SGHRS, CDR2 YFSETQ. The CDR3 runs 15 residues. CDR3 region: CASSEKITNTGELFF. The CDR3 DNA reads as TGCGCCAGCAGTGAAAAGATTACGAACACCGGGGAGCTGTTTTTT.

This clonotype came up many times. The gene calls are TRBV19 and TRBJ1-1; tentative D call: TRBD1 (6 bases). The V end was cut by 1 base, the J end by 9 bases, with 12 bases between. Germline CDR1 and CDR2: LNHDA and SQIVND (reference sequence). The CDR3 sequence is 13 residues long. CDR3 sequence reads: CASSIAPQGKAFF. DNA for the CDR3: TGTGCCAGTAGTATAGCCCCACAGGGCAAAGCTTTCTTT.

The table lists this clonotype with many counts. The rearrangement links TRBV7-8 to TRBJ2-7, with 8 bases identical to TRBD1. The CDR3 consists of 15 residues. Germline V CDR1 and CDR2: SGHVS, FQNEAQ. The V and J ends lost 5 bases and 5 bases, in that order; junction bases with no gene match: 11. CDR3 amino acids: CASSLRSQGADEQYV. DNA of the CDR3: TGTGCCAGCAGCCTGCGGAGCCAGGGGGCGGACGAGCAGTACGTC.

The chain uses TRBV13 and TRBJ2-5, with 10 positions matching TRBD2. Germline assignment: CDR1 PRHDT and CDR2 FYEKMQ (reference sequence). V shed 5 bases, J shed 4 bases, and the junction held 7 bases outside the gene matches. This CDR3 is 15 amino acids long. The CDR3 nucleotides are TGTGCCAGCAGCCGACGCACTAGCGGGGTAGAGACCCAGTACTTC. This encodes CASSRRTSGVETQYF.

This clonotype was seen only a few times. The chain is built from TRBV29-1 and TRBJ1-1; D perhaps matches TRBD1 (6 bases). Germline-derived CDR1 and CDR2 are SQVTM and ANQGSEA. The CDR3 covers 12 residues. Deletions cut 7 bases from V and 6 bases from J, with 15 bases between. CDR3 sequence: CSAGQRNAEAFF. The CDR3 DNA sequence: TGCAGCGCGGGACAACGTAACGCTGAAGCTTTCTTT.

The CDR3 loop is CASSQDQAAGFQPQHF. The DNA for the CDR3 is TGCGCCAGCAGCCAAGATCAGGCAGCGGGATTTCAGCCCCAGCATTTT. This chain joins TRBV4-1 and TRBJ1-5; no clear D. Trimming shortened V by 0 bases and J by 6 bases, and 15 bases separated the two germline ends. The CDR3 runs 16 residues. Per the germline V gene, CDR1 is MGHRA and CDR2 is YSYEKL.

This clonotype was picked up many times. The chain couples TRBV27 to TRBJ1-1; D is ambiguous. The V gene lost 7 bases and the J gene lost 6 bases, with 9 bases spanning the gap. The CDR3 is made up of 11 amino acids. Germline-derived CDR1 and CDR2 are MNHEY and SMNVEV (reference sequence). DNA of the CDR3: TGTGCCAGCATTAAGTTTCCTGAAGCTTTCTTT. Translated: CASIKFPEAFF.

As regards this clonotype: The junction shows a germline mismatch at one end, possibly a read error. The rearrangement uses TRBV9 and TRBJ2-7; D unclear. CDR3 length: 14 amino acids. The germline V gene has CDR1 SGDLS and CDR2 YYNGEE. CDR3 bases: TGTGCCGGCAGCGTAGACGGGTACTCCTACGAGCAGTACTTC. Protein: CAGSVDGYSYEQYF.

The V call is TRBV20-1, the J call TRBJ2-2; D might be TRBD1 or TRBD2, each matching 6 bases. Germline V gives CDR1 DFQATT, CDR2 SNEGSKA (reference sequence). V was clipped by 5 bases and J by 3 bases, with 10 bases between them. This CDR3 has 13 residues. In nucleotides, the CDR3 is TGCAGTGCTGAAAGGGGGGACACCGGGGAGCTGTTTTTT. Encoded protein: CSAERGDTGELFF.

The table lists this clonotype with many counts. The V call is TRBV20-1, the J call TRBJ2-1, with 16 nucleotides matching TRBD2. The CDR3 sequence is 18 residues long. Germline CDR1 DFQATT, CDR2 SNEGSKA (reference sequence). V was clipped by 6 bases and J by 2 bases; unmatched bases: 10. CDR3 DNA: TGCAGTGCCACCAGGGGACTAGCGGGAGGGGTCCCCTACAATGAGCAGTTCTTC. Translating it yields CSATRGLAGGVPYNEQFF.

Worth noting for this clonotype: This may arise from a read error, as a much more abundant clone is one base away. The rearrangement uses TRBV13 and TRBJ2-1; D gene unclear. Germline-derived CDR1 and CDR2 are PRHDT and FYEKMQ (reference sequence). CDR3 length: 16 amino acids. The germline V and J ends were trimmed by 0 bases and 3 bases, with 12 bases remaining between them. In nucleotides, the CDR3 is TGTGCCAGCAGCTTAGGCCGGAGTTCTTTCTACAATGAGCAGTTCTTC. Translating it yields CASSLGRSSFYNEQFF.

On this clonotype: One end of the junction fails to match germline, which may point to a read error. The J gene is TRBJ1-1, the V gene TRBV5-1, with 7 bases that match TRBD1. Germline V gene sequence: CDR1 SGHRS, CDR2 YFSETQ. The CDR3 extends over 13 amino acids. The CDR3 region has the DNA TGCGCCAGCAGCTGGACAGGCAACACTGAAGCTCTCTTT. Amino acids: CASSWTGNTEALF.

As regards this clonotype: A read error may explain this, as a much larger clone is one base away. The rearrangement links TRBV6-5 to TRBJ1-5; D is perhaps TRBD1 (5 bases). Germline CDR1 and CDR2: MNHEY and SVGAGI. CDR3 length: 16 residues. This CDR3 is CASSYSFPTEGQLQHF. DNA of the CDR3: TGTGCCAGCAGTTACTCGTTTCCGACAGAGGGTCAGCTCCAGCATTTT.

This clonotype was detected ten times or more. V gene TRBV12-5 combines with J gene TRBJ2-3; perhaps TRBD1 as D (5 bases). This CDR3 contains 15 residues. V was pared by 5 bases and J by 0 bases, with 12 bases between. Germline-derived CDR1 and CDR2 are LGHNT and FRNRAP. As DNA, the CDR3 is TGTGCTAGTGGTCCCAGGGATACTAGCACAGATACGCAGTATTTT. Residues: CASGPRDTSTDTQYF.

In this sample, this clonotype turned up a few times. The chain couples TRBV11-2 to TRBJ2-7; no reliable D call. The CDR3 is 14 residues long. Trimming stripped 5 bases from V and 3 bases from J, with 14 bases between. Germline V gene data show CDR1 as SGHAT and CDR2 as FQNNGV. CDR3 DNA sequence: TGTGCCAGCAGCCGCCTAGACTGGAGCTACGAGCAGTACTTC. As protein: CASSRLDWSYEQYF.

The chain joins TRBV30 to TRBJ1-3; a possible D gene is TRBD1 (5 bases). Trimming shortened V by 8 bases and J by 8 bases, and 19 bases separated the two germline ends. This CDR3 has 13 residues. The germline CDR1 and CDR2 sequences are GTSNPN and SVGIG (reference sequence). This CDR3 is CAGSGPRGDTIYF. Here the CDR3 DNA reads TGTGCCGGGTCGGGACCCCGAGGGGACACCATATATTTT.

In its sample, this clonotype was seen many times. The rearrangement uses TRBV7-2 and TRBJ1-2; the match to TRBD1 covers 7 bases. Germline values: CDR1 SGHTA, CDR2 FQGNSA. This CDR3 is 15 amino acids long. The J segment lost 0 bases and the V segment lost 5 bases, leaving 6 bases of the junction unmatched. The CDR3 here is CASSPRQGSNYGYTF. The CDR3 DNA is TGTGCCAGCAGCCCCCGACAGGGCTCTAACTATGGCTACACCTTC.

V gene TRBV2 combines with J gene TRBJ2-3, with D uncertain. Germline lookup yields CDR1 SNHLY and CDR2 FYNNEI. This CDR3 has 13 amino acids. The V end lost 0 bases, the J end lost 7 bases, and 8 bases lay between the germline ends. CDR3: CASSEAETNTQYF. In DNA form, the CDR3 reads TGTGCCAGCAGTGAAGCCGAAACCAATACGCAGTATTTT.